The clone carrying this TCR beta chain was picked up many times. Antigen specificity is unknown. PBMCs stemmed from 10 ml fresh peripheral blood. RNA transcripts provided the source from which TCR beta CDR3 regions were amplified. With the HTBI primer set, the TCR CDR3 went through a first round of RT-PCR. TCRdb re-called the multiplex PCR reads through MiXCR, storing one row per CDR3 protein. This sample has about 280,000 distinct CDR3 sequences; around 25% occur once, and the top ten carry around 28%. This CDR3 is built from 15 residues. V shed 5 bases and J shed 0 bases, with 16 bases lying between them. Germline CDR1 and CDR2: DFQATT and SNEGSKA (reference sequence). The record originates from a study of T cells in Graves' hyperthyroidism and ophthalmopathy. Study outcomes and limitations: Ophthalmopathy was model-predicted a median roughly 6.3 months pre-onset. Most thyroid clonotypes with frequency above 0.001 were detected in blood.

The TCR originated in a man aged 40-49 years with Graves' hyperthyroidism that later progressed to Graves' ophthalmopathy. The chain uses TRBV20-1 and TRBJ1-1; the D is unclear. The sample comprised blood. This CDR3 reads CSASQLLRVNTEAFF. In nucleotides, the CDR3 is TGCAGTGCTTCACAACTCCTTCGGGTGAACACTGAAGCTTTCTTT.